The present TCR beta chain was sequenced within a study of cytomegalovirus exposure and HLA in healthy donors listed by TCRdb under 2017. Describing the broader study: In an earlier analysis of 587 of the donors, 250 to 350 Gb of sequence data and just under 120 million unique TCR beta sequences from 150 million to 200 million T cells were reported. Approximately 310 gigabases of sequencing data and some 85 million unique TCR sequences were included in an early release covering about 600 HLA-typed donors. Among the approximately 420 genotyped donors, around 79% belonged to the genetic ancestry cluster associated with self-reported Caucasian donors. The study aimed to test whether cataloging public T cell receptors could reveal signatures of past pathogen exposure. Using immunosequencing, the study profiled T cell repertoires from about 650 subjects and related those repertoires to cytomegalovirus serostatus. A separate validation cohort of roughly 110 different subjects was used in addition to the approximately 700-subject first cohort. The study combined high-throughput TCR immunosequencing, statistical association of individual TCRs with disease status, and machine learning to predict cytomegalovirus infection status. To study patterns of TCR occurrence, a later analysis re-analyzed previously published TCR beta repertoires from 650 to 750 donors and added high-resolution HLA genotyping. Rather than using new phenotypic data, the later analysis identified candidate immune exposures from TCR beta sequences and from how often those sequences occurred across donors. An earlier analysis of 500 to 650 of the donors applied high-throughput TCR beta sequencing to assess whether each TCR beta V gene segment acted as functional or pseudogenic. Alongside the repertoire data, information on donor age, sex, ethnicity and CMV serostatus was compiled. Genome-wide SNP genotypes for about 65% of the roughly 670 donors were used in a later genetic analysis, which treated that subset as a discovery cohort. Every discovery cohort repertoire had been produced on one sequencing platform. Both class I and class II loci were covered by HLA typing, at four-digit resolution. Typing coverage differed by locus: A, B, C, DRB1 and DQB1 were typed in about 629-640 donors, DQA1 in roughly 500, DPA1 in around 600, and DPB1 in roughly 470. Four or five DR-DQ haplotypes were handled as single units for association and clustering because linkage in the cohort was strong. Among 350 to 400 genotyped donors of the cohort, an average of approximately 240,000 unique TCR beta nucleotide sequences were sequenced per donor, around 18% of them non-productive.

In total, 630 or so healthy bone marrow donors made up the cohort. All cohort members were sampled while nominally healthy, although unrecorded immune exposures were likely present. The donor tested CMV seropositive and was one of the 289 seropositive cohort members. Each donor provided a peripheral blood sample, and peripheral blood mononuclear cells were used for TCR beta sequencing. The Qiagen DNeasy Blood Extraction Kit was used to extract genomic DNA from the blood cell samples. Study-level results and caveats: In a later analysis, HLA-associated TCR beta chains showed more clonal expansion and lower generation probabilities than non-associated chains that were equally common. Immune exposure information for the cohort was limited to CMV serostatus. The study gave a list of 150 to 200 TCR beta chains associated with cytomegalovirus. In a later analysis, some 18,000 TCR beta sequences were associated with specific HLA alleles at a false discovery rate of 0.05. Because the 87-base-pair reads could not distinguish some IMGT-functional V segments, including TRBV6-2 and TRBV6-3, those segments were excluded. Only TCR beta chains were sequenced in this cohort, and the absence of alpha or paired-chain data limited detectable features. In a later analysis, several top co-occurrence clusters were reported to appear linked to parvovirus B19, influenza, CMV and Epstein-Barr virus. In a later analysis, TCR association rates were found to vary across HLA loci, with the most associated TCRs seen for DRB1 alleles and the fewest for HLA-C alleles. When HLA alleles, especially DR and DQ, strongly co-occurred, TCR associations were difficult to assign to individual alleles. HLA typing was unavailable for some donors at each locus, so association tests used only the typed subset. An earlier analysis of approximately 530 of the donors showed that most TCR beta V segments appeared in productive rearrangements either about 87% or about 30% of the time, which broadly matched IMGT annotations. A further reported finding was that TCR beta sequences accurately predicted the HLA-A and HLA-B alleles for most subjects in the first cohort. A few of the identified cytomegalovirus-associated TCR beta chains were confirmed in vitro to be specific for cytomegalovirus antigens. Correlated functional status among segregating V segments might reflect linkage disequilibrium, but an unknown experimental factor could not be ruled out. Compared with the roughly 600-donor mean, donors in an Asian-associated ancestry cluster had fewer N-insertions in productive TCRs, according to a later genetic analysis. The authors suggested that the approach could potentially be generalized to other disease states and immunological phenotypes. The classifier was reported to diagnose cytomegalovirus status with high specificity and sensitivity in both the original and validation cohorts. Because counts were too low, around 17 rarely observed V segments, including chromosome 9 orphons, were left out of the earlier analysis of approximately 580 of the donors. A later genetic analysis associated a missense DCLRE1C variant with V-gene and J-gene trimming of TCR beta chains, and an independent cohort replicated the association. Most TCR sequences were seen in very few donors, while some public TCRs were found in many individuals. A group of highly shared sequence variants was considered likely to be a technical artifact of the sequencing pipeline. Sequencing depth was assumed to be roughly uniform across donors in the presence/absence analyses, though that assumption may not hold. A later analysis found that most CMV-associated TCR beta chains appeared HLA-restricted, with HLA associations seemingly driven largely by CMV exposure.

V loses 5 bases at its end and J loses 5 bases; junction bases beyond the gene matches: 8. The germline V gene gives CDR1 as SGHTA and CDR2 as FQGNSA. The CDR3 contains 15 residues, cysteine and phenylalanine counted. The sequence is cut down to CDR3 DNA, 45 bases in frame from base 1. About this clone itself: Its antigen specificity is not known. No much larger clone is present one base from it, and per-base qualities are unavailable. The same CDR3 arises from other DNA sequences in this sample as well.

The library was produced with the immunoSEQ multiplex PCR assay. For the multiplex PCR, a mixture combining 60 forward primers for TCR Vbeta segments and 13 reverse primers for TCR Jbeta segments was used. Amplification of the CDR3 region of rearranged TCR beta genes was performed with a multiplex PCR assay on genomic DNA. The amplified TCR beta libraries were sequenced on the Illumina HiSeq System as 87-base-pair reads. In the authors' own workflow: In a later analysis, roughly 80 million unique TCR beta chains were counted across the roughly 670 repertoires, and around 10 million of these chains were shared by at least two donors. Raw reads were error-corrected and collapsed into unique sequences by a nearest-neighbor algorithm in which closely related sequences were merged to remove PCR and sequencing errors. To assign V, D and J gene segments, CDR3 sequences were aligned to IMGT reference sequences. For a sequence to be retained, a match of at least six nucleotides to both a V gene segment and a J gene segment was required. A rearrangement counted as productive if the CDR3 had no stop codons and remained in frame with V and J, and every other rearrangement counted as non-productive. CDR3 was defined according to IMGT convention as the region running from the second conserved V-encoded cysteine to the conserved J-encoded phenylalanine. Sequences without an unambiguous match to a single V gene segment were excluded from the earlier analysis of approximately 600 of the donors. In an earlier analysis of some 590 of the donors, a V segment was called functional when productive rearrangements were above 56.7%, and segregating when the standard deviation between donors exceeded 5%. A statistical classification framework was built for diagnosing cytomegalovirus status from the catalog of TCR beta chain sequences. In a later analysis, TCR nucleotide sequences were compared against IMGT/GENE-DB human TR gene sequences so that V and J genes could be assigned. The TCRdist pipeline was used in a later analysis to assign CDR3 sequences and most-parsimonious VDJ recombination scenarios. In a later analysis, every TCR beta chain was defined by the combination of its CDR3 amino acid sequence and its V-gene family, and reads without a unique V-gene family were dropped. A later analysis removed 550 to 700 highly shared, low-generation-probability nucleotide sequences to deal with suspected cross-contamination and a sequencing artifact. In a later analysis, a clonal expansion index was calculated for each public chain from normalized within-repertoire ranks of inferred template counts. Generation probabilities in a later analysis came from a VDJ recombination model fitted to out-of-frame rearrangements, and those results were checked against IGoR. A later analysis scored TCR-TCR, TCR-HLA and TCR-CMV co-occurrence with hypergeometric tests, applying a repertoire-size bias correction to TCR pairs. A later analysis estimated false discovery rates by permuting HLA or CMV assignments 20 times. In a later analysis, co-occurring TCRs were grouped using DBSCAN, with TCRdist sequence similarity added in when clustering inside HLA-allele-positive subsets. Co-occurrence clustering excluded repertoires with fewer than 30,000 or more than 120,000 public chains, plus five with anomalous nucleotide sharing. TCRdb took this table from immuneACCESS and kept in-frame rearrangements with V and J called. Such tables lack part of the clones; where checked against another copy, unresolved V genes explain under half of the gap, and the rest is unexplained. V and J calls and clone size are given by that table; D and trimming were obtained from the DNA. Present in this sample are almost 200,000 clones, about 80% of which were seen just once. 4.4% of the sample belongs to the ten largest clones.

The receptor was derived from a woman in her thirties in good health and CMV-seropositive. Material: PBMCs. The chain is encoded by TRBV7-2 joined to TRBJ2-7, with TRBD2 matching 11 junction bases. The CDR3 protein is CASSRYGTSGHEQYF. The nucleotide sequence is TGTGCCAGCAGCCGATACGGGACTAGCGGCCACGAGCAGTACTTC.